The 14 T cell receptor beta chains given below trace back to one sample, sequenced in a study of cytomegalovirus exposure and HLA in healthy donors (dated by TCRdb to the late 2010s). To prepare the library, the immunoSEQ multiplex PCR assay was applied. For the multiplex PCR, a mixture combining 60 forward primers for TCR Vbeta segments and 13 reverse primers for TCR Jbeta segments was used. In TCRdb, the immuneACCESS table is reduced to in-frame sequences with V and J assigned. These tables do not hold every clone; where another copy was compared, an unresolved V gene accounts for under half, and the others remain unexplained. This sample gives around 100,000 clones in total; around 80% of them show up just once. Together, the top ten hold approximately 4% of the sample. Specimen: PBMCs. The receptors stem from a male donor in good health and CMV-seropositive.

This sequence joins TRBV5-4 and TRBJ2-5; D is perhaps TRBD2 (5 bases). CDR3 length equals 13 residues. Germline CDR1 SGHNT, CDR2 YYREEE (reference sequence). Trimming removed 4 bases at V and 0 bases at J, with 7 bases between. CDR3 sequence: CASSKGDQETQYF. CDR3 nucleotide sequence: TGTGCCAGCAGCAAGGGAGACCAAGAGACCCAGTACTTC.

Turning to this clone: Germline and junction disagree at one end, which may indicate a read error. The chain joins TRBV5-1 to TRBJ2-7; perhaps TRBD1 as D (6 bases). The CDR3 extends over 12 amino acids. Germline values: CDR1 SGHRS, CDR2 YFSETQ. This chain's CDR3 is CANSLAGAEQYF. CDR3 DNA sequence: TGCGCCAACAGCTTGGCAGGGGCCGAGCAGTACTTC.

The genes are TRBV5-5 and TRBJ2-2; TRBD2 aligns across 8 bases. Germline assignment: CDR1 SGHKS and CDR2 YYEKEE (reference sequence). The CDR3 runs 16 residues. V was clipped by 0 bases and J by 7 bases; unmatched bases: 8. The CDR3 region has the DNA TGTGCCAGCAGCTTGGGAGCGGGGGTCCCGGTCGGGGAGCTGTTTTTT. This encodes CASSLGAGVPVGELFF.

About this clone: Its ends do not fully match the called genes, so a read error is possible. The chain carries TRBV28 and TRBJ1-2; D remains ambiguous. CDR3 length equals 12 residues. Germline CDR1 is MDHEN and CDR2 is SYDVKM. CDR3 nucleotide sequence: TGTGCCAGCAGTACCCTCCGACCAGAGGTGGTCTTC. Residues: CASSTLRPEVVF.

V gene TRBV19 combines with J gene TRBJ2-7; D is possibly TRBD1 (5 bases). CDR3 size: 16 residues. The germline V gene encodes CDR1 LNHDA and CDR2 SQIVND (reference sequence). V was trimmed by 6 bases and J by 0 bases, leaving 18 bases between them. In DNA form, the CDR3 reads TGTGCCAGTAGCCCCCTCCTGACAGAGAGCTCCTACGAGCAGTACTTC. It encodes CASSPLLTESSYEQYF.

CDR3 protein: CASSLVARGSGNTIYF. CDR3 coding DNA: TGTGCCAGCAGCTTAGTAGCCAGGGGGTCCGGAAACACCATATATTTT. V gene TRBV7-9 combines with J gene TRBJ1-3; TRBD1 agrees at 7 bases. The junction had 7 bases not matched to a gene; V was cut back by 1 base and J by 4 bases. Germline V gene sequence: CDR1 SEHNR, CDR2 FQNEAQ (reference sequence). This CDR3 spans 16 amino acids.

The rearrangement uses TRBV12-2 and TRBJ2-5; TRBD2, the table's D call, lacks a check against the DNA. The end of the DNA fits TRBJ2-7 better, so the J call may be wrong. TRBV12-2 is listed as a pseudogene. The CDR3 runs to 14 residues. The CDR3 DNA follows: TGTGCAAGTCGCCCCAGAGGGCACCTCTACGAGCAGTACTTC. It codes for CASRPRGHLYEQYF.

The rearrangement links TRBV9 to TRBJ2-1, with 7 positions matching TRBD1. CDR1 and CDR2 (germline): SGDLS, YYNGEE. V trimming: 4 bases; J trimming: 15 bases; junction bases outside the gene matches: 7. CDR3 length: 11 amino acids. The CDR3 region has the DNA TGTGCCAGCAGCCCACGACAGGGTCCGTTCTTC. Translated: CASSPRQGPFF.

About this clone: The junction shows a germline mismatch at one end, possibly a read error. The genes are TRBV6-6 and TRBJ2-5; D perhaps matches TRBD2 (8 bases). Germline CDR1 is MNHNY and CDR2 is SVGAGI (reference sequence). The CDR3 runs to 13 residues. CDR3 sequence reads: CASSYGPTSGQDF. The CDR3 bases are TGTGCCAGCAGTTACGGACCTACTAGCGGACAGGACTTC.

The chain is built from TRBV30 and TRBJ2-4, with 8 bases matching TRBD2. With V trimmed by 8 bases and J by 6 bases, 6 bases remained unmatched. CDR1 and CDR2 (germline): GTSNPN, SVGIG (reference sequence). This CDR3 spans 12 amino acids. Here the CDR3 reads CATTRGGNIQYF. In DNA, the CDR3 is TGTGCCACGACACGGGGGGGAAACATTCAGTACTTC. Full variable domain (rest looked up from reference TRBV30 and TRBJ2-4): SQTIHQWPATLVQPVGSPLSLECTVEGTSNPNLYWYRQAAGRGLQLLFYSVGIGQISSEVPQNLSASRPQDRQFILSSKKLLLSDSGFYLCATTRGGNIQYFGAGTRLSVL.

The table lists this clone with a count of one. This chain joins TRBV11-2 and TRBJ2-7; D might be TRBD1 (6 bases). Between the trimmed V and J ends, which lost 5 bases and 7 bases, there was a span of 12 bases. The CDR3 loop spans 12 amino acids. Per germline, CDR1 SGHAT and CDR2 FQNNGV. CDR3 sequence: CASSLQGVEQYF. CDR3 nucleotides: TGTGCCAGCAGCCTACAGGGAGTAGAGCAGTACTTC.

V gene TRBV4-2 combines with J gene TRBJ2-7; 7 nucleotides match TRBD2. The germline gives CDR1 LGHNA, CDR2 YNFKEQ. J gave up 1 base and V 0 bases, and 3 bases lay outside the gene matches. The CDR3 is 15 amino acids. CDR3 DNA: TGTGCCAGCAGCCAAGAGGAGCGGGGATCCTACGAGCAGTACTTC. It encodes CASSQEERGSYEQYF.

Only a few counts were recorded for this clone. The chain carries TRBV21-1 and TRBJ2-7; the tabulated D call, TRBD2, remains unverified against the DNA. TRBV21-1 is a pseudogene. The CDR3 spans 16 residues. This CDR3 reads CASSTLTSGNSYEQYF. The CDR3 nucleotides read TGTGCCAGCAGCACTTTGACTAGCGGGAATTCCTACGAGCAGTACTTC.

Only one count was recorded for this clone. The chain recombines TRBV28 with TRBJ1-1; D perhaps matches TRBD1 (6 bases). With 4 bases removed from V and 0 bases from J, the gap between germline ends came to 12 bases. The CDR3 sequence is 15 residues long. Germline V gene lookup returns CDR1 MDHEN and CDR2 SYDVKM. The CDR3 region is CASSSPYRVNTEAFF. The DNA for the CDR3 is TGTGCCAGCAGTTCCCCTTACAGGGTGAACACTGAAGCTTTCTTT.